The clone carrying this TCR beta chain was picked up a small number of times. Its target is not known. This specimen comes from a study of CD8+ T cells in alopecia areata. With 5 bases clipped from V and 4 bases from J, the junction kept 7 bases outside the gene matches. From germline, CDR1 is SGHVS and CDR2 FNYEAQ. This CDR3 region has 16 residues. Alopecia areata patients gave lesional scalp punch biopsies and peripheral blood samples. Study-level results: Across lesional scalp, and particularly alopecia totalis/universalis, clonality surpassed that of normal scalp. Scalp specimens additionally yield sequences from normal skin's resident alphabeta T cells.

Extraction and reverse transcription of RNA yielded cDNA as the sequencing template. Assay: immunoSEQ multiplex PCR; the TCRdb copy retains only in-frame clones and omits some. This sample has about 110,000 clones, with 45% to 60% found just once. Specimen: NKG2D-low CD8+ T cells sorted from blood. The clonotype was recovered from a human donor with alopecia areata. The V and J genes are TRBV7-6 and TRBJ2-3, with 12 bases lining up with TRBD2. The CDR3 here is CASSPQTSGSPDTQYF. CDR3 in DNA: TGTGCCAGCAGCCCCCAGACTAGCGGGAGCCCAGATACGCAGTATTTT.